This entry lists 32 T cell receptor beta chains sequenced from one sample in a study of blood T cell repertoires in COVID-19. The data were produced by immunoSEQ multiplex PCR, yet TCRdb's version contains in-frame clones alone and is incomplete. The sample lists 200,000 or so clones; more than 75% were seen once. Specimen: PBMCs or T cells enriched from blood (not recorded which). Receptors were obtained from a woman between 35 and 50 years old with acute COVID-19.

The J gene is TRBJ2-1, the V gene TRBV2; D is possibly TRBD1 (6 bases). The CDR3 length is 13 residues. Trimming pared 4 bases from V and 2 bases from J, leaving 6 bases between. Germline V CDR1 and CDR2: SNHLY, FYNNEI. The CDR3 sequence is CASSGGPYNEQFF. DNA of the CDR3: TGTGCCAGCAGTGGGGGGCCCTACAATGAGCAGTTCTTC.

CDR3 DNA: TGTGCCAGCAGTGAAATCTCGGGACAGGGTAACAATGAGCAGTTCTTC. Protein: CASSEISGQGNNEQFF. The V call is TRBV6-1, the J call TRBJ2-1, with 9 bases that match TRBD1. This CDR3 contains 16 residues. Trimming cost V 2 bases and J 5 bases; bases outside gene matches: 7. Germline lookup yields CDR1 MNHNS and CDR2 SASEGT.

This clone was observed a single time. The V and J genes are TRBV6-5 and TRBJ2-2; TRBD1 aligns across 9 bases. The germline CDR1 and CDR2 sequences are MNHEY and SVGAGI. The V gene end was trimmed by 6 bases and the J gene end by 9 bases; junction bases not matched to a gene: 8. CDR3 length: 14 amino acids. The CDR3 spells CASRPGQGPRELFF. Written as DNA, the CDR3 is TGTGCCAGCAGACCGGGACAGGGCCCGAGGGAGCTGTTTTTT.

The chain combines TRBV2 with TRBJ2-1; 8 nucleotides align to TRBD1. The CDR3 is 13 amino acids. The trim removed 0 bases at V and 8 bases at J, leaving 0 bases unmatched. Germline CDR1 SNHLY, CDR2 FYNNEI. CDR3 nucleotides: TGTGCCAGCAGTGAAGCCAGGGGGCATGAGCAGTTCTTC. It encodes CASSEARGHEQFF.

This chain uses TRBV11-1 with TRBJ2-5, with 7 bases fitting TRBD2. Germline V gene sequence: CDR1 SGHAT, CDR2 FQDESV (reference sequence). V lost 6 bases to trimming and J lost 5 bases; unmatched junction nucleotides: 12. This CDR3 spans 15 amino acids. The CDR3 region has the DNA TGTGCCAGCAGTGGCCGGGACTACCTCCCGGAGACCCAGTACTTC. Translated, it gives CASSGRDYLPETQYF.

V gene TRBV19 combines with J gene TRBJ1-2, with a possible D match to TRBD1 (5 bases). The CDR3 extends over 14 amino acids. Germline values: CDR1 LNHDA, CDR2 SQIVND (reference sequence). Trimming took 7 bases from V and 2 from J, leaving 14 bases between them. CDR3 protein: CASNPWSGNYGYTF. CDR3 nucleotide sequence: TGTGCCAGTAACCCGTGGTCAGGGAACTATGGCTACACCTTC.

The chain employs TRBV19 and TRBJ2-1; TRBD2 matches 10 bases. The CDR3 extends over 15 amino acids. Germline values: CDR1 LNHDA, CDR2 SQIVND (reference sequence). V lost 9 bases, J lost 5 bases, and 10 bases stayed unmatched. The CDR3 loop is CAREPGTSVDNEQFF. CDR3 DNA: TGTGCCAGAGAACCCGGGACTAGCGTAGACAATGAGCAGTTCTTC.

This clone was counted between two and nine times. This chain connects TRBV14 to TRBJ1-5; no firm D call. Germline V gene sequence: CDR1 SGHDN, CDR2 FVKESK. The CDR3 is 15 amino acids. The V gene lost 1 base and the J gene lost 0 bases, with 7 bases spanning the gap. CDR3 in DNA: TGTGCCAGCAGCCAAGGAAGCGCTAGCAATCAGCCCCAGCATTTT. It codes for CASSQGSASNQPQHF.

The rearrangement links TRBV5-4 to TRBJ2-2; TRBD2 might be the D (5 bases). The CDR3 length is 15 residues. V shed 6 bases and J shed 2 bases, with 14 bases lying between them. The V gene's germline CDR1 is SGHNT and CDR2 YYREEE (reference sequence). The CDR3 region has the DNA TGTGCCAGCACCGACCGGAGGACTAACACCGGGGAGCTGTTTTTT. Amino acid sequence: CASTDRRTNTGELFF.

The chain joins TRBV28 to TRBJ2-5, with 9 bases identical to TRBD2. CDR1 and CDR2 from the germline V gene are MDHEN and SYDVKM. This CDR3 comprises 14 residues. Trimming removed 7 bases from V and 5 bases from J; junction bases left unmatched: 8. DNA of the CDR3: TGTGCCAGCATGCTAGCGGGACCCCCCGAGACCCAGTACTTC. Translation gives CASMLAGPPETQYF.

J is TRBJ2-7 and V is TRBV28; D is possibly TRBD1 (6 bases). This CDR3 has 13 residues. CDR1 is MDHEN, CDR2 SYDVKM, per germline. V lost 6 bases and J 2 bases, leaving 11 bases between the germline ends. The CDR3 DNA follows: TGTGCCAGCAGCCGAGGGGGTACCTACGAGCAGTACTTC. It encodes CASSRGGTYEQYF. Combining the CDR3 with reference TRBV28 and TRBJ2-7 gives the whole variable domain DVKVTQSSRYLVKRTGEKVFLECVQDMDHENMFWYRQDPGLGLRLIYFSYDVKMKEKGDIPEGYSVSREKKERFSLILESASTNQTSMYLCASSRGGTYEQYFGPGTRLTVT.

The V and J genes are TRBV6-5 and TRBJ1-1; D not resolved. The germline CDR1 and CDR2 sequences are MNHEY and SVGAGI. The CDR3 runs 14 residues. V was trimmed by 8 bases and J by 0 bases, leaving 13 bases between them. The CDR3 DNA sequence: TGTGCCAGCCGCGGTGCCTCATTGAACACTGAAGCTTTCTTT. Residues: CASRGASLNTEAFF.

This chain connects TRBV28 to TRBJ1-1; D may be TRBD1 (5 bases). In germline, CDR1 is MDHEN, CDR2 SYDVKM. The CDR3 totals 16 residues. V shed 7 bases and J shed 3 bases, with 21 bases lying between them. CDR3 sequence: CASTSGLGGWDTEAFF. The CDR3 DNA reads as TGTGCCAGCACCTCAGGGCTTGGGGGGTGGGACACTGAAGCTTTCTTT.

CDR3 DNA: TGCGCCAGCAGCCAAGGTACGCTACCGATTAACACTGAAGCTTTCTTT. Translating it yields CASSQGTLPINTEAFF. The chain recombines TRBV4-3 with TRBJ1-1; no reliable D call. The germline gives CDR1 LGHNA, CDR2 YSLEER. Trimming took 1 base from V and 2 from J, leaving 14 bases between them. This CDR3 is 16 amino acids long.

This clone was seen a few times. The CDR3 region has the DNA TGTGCCAGCAGCTTACCACCAAGACTAGCGGGGGCTAAGAATGAGCAGTTCTTC. It translates to CASSLPPRLAGAKNEQFF. The chain has TRBV7-9 and TRBJ2-1; 12 bases agree with TRBD2. This CDR3 is built from 18 residues. Per the germline V gene, CDR1 is SEHNR and CDR2 is FQNEAQ (reference sequence). V gave up 2 bases and J gave up 7 bases; unmatched junction bases: 12.

CDR3 sequence reads: CASQRVSNQPQHF. The DNA of the CDR3 is TGTGCCAGCCAAAGAGTGAGCAATCAGCCCCAGCATTTT. The chain links TRBV11-2 to TRBJ1-5; unclear D gene. V was shortened by 8 bases and J by 1 base, with 9 bases between the two germline ends. This CDR3 spans 13 amino acids. Germline lookup yields CDR1 SGHAT and CDR2 FQNNGV.

This chain joins TRBV14 and TRBJ1-1; D gene uncertain. Trimming took off 0 bases at V and 4 bases at J, with 6 bases between the two ends. The CDR3 is 13 residues long. The germline V gene has CDR1 SGHDN and CDR2 FVKESK. The chain's CDR3 is CASSQDLTTEAFF. CDR3 in DNA: TGTGCCAGCAGCCAAGATCTAACCACTGAAGCTTTCTTT.

The chain couples TRBV9 to TRBJ2-3; no clear D gene. The germline gives CDR1 SGDLS, CDR2 YYNGEE. The CDR3 length is 13 residues. Trimming cost V 3 bases and J 1 base, with 6 bases left between them. In DNA, the CDR3 is TGTGCCAGCAGCGCCCTCGGCACAGATACGCAGTATTTT. This codes for CASSALGTDTQYF.

The chain recombines TRBV6-5 with TRBJ2-7, with D possibly TRBD2 on 5 matching bases. Germline V CDR1 and CDR2: MNHEY, SVGAGI. V was trimmed by 6 bases and J by 3 bases, leaving 12 bases between them. This CDR3 spans 13 amino acids. DNA of the CDR3: TGTGCCAGCAGCCCCGGAGCGGACTACGAGCAGTACTTC. It is translated as CASSPGADYEQYF.

The chain uses TRBV27 and TRBJ1-2; D may be TRBD1 (5 bases). Trimming took 7 bases from V and 2 from J, leaving 11 bases between them. The CDR3 has 13 residues. In germline, CDR1 is MNHEY, CDR2 SMNVEV (reference sequence). CDR3 sequence: CASKGFENYGYTF. The CDR3 DNA reads as TGTGCCAGCAAGGGGTTTGAAAACTATGGCTACACCTTC.

This clone has ten or more counts. V is TRBV30 and J is TRBJ1-2, with 8 positions matching TRBD1. V lost 2 bases to trimming and J lost 4 bases; unmatched junction nucleotides: 6. The CDR3 spans 14 residues. The germline V gene has CDR1 GTSNPN and CDR2 SVGIG (reference sequence). The CDR3 region has the DNA TGTGCCTGGAGTCGAGACAGGGGAGGCTATGGCTACACCTTC. Translating gives CAWSRDRGGYGYTF.

The chain uses TRBV27 and TRBJ2-2, with D possibly TRBD1 on 5 matching bases. Germline V gene sequence: CDR1 MNHEY, CDR2 SMNVEV (reference sequence). The CDR3 is 15 amino acids. The V and J ends lost 7 bases and 0 bases respectively, with 12 bases between them. Here the CDR3 DNA reads TGTGCCAGCACGAGGACATTCGCGAACACCGGGGAGCTGTTTTTT. The encoded protein is CASTRTFANTGELFF.

This clone has only one observation. This rearrangement joins TRBV5-8 to TRBJ1-1, with TRBD1 identical over 9 bases. V lost 4 bases and J lost 0; bases outside the gene matches: 4. This CDR3 has 15 amino acids. CDR1 is SGHTS, CDR2 YDEGEE, per germline. In DNA form, the CDR3 reads TGTGCCAGCAGCGCGAACAGGGGGCTGAACACTGAAGCTTTCTTT. Its protein product is CASSANRGLNTEAFF.

The chain recombines TRBV9 with TRBJ1-2; 9 bases align to TRBD1. Per the germline V gene, CDR1 is SGDLS and CDR2 is YYNGEE. The V and J ends lost 1 base and 2 bases, in that order; junction bases with no gene match: 3. This CDR3 has 15 amino acids. CDR3 in amino acids: CASSVLGQGNYGYTF. CDR3 nucleotide sequence: TGTGCCAGCAGCGTATTGGGACAGGGAAACTATGGCTACACCTTC. Looking up the rest from reference TRBV9 and TRBJ1-2 gives the full variable domain: DSGVTQTPKHLITATGQRVTLRCSPRSGDLSVYWYQQSLDQGLQFLIQYYNGEERAKGNILERFSAQQFPDLHSELNLSSLELGDSALYFCASSVLGQGNYGYTFGSGTRLTVV.

The J gene is TRBJ2-3, the V gene TRBV5-1, with 11 positions matching TRBD1. With 5 bases clipped from V and 3 bases from J, the junction kept 5 bases outside the gene matches. This CDR3 is 15 amino acids long. The germline CDR1 and CDR2 sequences are SGHRS and YFSETQ. CDR3 in DNA: TGCGCCAGCAGAAGGACAGGGGGCAGGACAGATACGCAGTATTTT. Translated, it gives CASRRTGGRTDTQYF.

The chain uses TRBV12-3 or TRBV12-4 and TRBJ1-1; D gene uncertain. Trimming took off 10 bases at V and 5 bases at J, with 14 bases between the two ends. The CDR3 length is 12 residues. For the CDR3, the DNA is TGTGCCACCCGGCGCGGCGGAACTGAAGCTTTCTTT. Its protein is CATRRGGTEAFF.

A single count supports this clone. This chain links TRBV20-1 with TRBJ1-1; unclear D gene. The germline gives CDR1 DFQATT, CDR2 SNEGSKA (reference sequence). CDR3 length: 11 amino acids. The ends were cut back, 4 bases at V and 7 bases at J, with 10 bases in the middle. The CDR3 bases are TGCAGTGCTACTACCGGGATTGAAGCTTTCTTT. It encodes CSATTGIEAFF.

This chain joins TRBV24-1 and TRBJ1-2; D call uncertain. This CDR3 is 14 amino acids long. Per germline, CDR1 KGHDR and CDR2 SFDVKD. Trimming removed 4 bases from V and 4 bases from J, with 12 bases in between. The CDR3 bases are TGTGCCACCAGTGAGGCCGGGTCGACCTATGGCTACACCTTC. Protein sequence: CATSEAGSTYGYTF.

J is TRBJ1-2 and V is TRBV28; TRBD1 is a possible D gene (5 bases). Germline-derived CDR1 and CDR2 are MDHEN and SYDVKM. Trimming pared 2 bases from V and 7 bases from J, leaving 17 bases between. This CDR3 has 15 amino acids. The CDR3 nucleotides are TGTGCCAGCAGTTTAGTCCGTCGGCAGGGCGGTGGCTACACCTTC. It translates to CASSLVRRQGGGYTF.

The rearrangement joins TRBV30 to TRBJ1-4; the D gene is possibly TRBD1 (5 bases). The germline gives CDR1 GTSNPN, CDR2 SVGIG (reference sequence). V was shortened by 5 bases and J by 10 bases, with 14 bases between the two germline ends. This CDR3 is built from 12 residues. Here the CDR3 reads CAWGELDRKLFF. The DNA for the CDR3 is TGTGCCTGGGGGGAATTAGACAGAAAACTGTTTTTT.

This chain joins TRBV5-1 and TRBJ2-2; no clear D. V was clipped by 4 bases and J by 1 base, with 20 bases between them. The CDR3 sequence is 18 residues long. Germline CDR1 reads SGHRS; CDR2 reads YFSETQ. For the CDR3, the DNA is TGCGCCAGCAGCCTCCTTGCCGTTAGCTCCCGGAACACCGGGGAGCTGTTTTTT. Translation: CASSLLAVSSRNTGELFF.

The chain is built from TRBV5-4 and TRBJ2-7; possibly TRBD1 for D (6 bases). V was trimmed by 3 bases and J by 0 bases, leaving 19 bases between them. Germline CDR1 SGHNT, CDR2 YYREEE (reference sequence). The CDR3 is made up of 17 amino acids. The CDR3, as DNA: TGTGCCAGCAGCTCTAGAGTACAGGGTCCTCCCTCCTACGAGCAGTACTTC. It codes for CASSSRVQGPPSYEQYF. Drawing the rest from reference TRBV5-4 and TRBJ2-7, the complete variable domain is ETGVTQSPTHLIKTRGQQVTLRCSSQSGHNTVSWYQQALGQGPQFIFQYYREEENGRGNFPPRFSGLQFPNYSSELNVNALELDDSALYLCASSSRVQGPPSYEQYFGPGTRLTVT.